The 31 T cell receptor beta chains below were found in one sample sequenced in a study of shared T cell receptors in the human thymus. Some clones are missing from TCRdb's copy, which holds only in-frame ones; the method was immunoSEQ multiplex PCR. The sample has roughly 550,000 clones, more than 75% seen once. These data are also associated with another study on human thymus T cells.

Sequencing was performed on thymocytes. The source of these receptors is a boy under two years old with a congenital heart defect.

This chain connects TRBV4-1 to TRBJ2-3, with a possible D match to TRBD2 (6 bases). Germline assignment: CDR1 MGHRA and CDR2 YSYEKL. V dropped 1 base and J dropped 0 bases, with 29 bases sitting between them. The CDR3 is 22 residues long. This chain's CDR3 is CASSQGGFSEGIKRTSTDTQYF. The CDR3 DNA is TGCGCCAGCAGCCAAGGAGGGTTCTCGGAGGGGATTAAGAGAACTAGCACAGATACGCAGTATTTT.

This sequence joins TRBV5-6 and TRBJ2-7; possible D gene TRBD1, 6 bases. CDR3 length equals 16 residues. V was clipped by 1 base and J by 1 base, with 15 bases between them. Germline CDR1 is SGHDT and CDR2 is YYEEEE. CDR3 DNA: TGTGCCAGCAGCTTGTCCTTGGGGGCCCCATCCTACGAGCAGTACTTC. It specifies CASSLSLGAPSYEQYF.

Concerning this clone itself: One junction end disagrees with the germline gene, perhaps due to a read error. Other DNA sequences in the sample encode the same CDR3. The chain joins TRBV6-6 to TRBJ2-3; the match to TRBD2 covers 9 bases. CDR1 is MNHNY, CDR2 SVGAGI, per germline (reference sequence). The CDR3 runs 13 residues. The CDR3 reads CASTGTSTDTQYF. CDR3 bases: TGTGCCAGCACGGGGACTAGCACAGATACGCAGTACTTT.

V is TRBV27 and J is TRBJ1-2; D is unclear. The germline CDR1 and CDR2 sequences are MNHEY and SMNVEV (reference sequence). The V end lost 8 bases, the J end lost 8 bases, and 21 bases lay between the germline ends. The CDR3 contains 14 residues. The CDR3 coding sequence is TGTGCCAGCCCTACTCGGAGGACTAGAGCGGGCTACACCTTC. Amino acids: CASPTRRTRAGYTF.

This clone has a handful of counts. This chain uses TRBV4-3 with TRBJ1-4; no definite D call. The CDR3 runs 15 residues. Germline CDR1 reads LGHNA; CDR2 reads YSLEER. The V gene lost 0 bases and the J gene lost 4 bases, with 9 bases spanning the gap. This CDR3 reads CASSQDSGSNEKLFF. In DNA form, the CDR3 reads TGCGCCAGCAGCCAAGATTCTGGGAGTAATGAAAAACTGTTTTTT.

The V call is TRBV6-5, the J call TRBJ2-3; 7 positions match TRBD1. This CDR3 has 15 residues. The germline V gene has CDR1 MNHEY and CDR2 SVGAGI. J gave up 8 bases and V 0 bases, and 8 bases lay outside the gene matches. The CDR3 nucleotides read TGTGCCAGCAGTTACTCGAGACAGGGTGTCGTTACGCAGTATTTT. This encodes CASSYSRQGVVTQYF.

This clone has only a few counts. The CDR3 region is CASSRRGPMENSPLHF. DNA of the CDR3: TGTGCCAGCAGCCGGCGGGGGCCGATGGAGAATTCACCCCTCCACTTT. The V and J genes are TRBV13 and TRBJ1-6; perhaps TRBD1 as D (6 bases). The CDR3 extends over 16 amino acids. The germline gives CDR1 PRHDT, CDR2 FYEKMQ (reference sequence). V lost 5 bases, J lost 7 bases, and 18 bases lay in between.

CDR3 coding DNA: TGTGCCAGCAGTGCGACAGGCTACGAGCAGTACTTC. This encodes CASSATGYEQYF. The J gene is TRBJ2-7, the V gene TRBV27; D might be TRBD1 (6 bases). Germline V gives CDR1 MNHEY, CDR2 SMNVEV (reference sequence). V lost 5 bases, J lost 3 bases, and 8 bases lay in between. The CDR3 covers 12 residues.

CDR3 sequence reads: CASRTKRGEYNEQFF. The CDR3 coding sequence is TGCGCCAGCAGAACTAAGCGGGGGGAATACAATGAGCAGTTCTTC. The chain carries TRBV5-1 and TRBJ2-1; the match to TRBD2 covers 9 bases. This CDR3 is 15 amino acids long. Germline CDR1 is SGHRS and CDR2 is YFSETQ. V gave up 5 bases and J gave up 4 bases; unmatched junction bases: 7.

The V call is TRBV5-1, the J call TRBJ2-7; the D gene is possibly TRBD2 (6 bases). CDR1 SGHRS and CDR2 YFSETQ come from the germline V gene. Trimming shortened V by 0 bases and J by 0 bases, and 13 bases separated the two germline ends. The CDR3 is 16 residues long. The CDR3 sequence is CASSLDAGSRSYEQYF. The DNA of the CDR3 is TGCGCCAGCAGCTTGGACGCCGGGAGTCGCTCCTACGAGCAGTACTTC. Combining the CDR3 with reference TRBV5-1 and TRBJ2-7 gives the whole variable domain KAGVTQTPRYLIKTRGQQVTLSCSPISGHRSVSWYQQTPGQGLQFLFEYFSETQRNKGNFPGRFSGRQFSNSRSEMNVSTLELGDSALYLCASSLDAGSRSYEQYFGPGTRLTVT.

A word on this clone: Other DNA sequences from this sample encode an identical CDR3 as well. The CDR3 here is CASSPSGNYGYTF. CDR3 DNA: TGTGCCAGCAGTCCCTCAGGGAACTATGGCTACACCTTC. The chain combines TRBV6-5 with TRBJ1-2, with D maybe TRBD1 (5 bases). V gave up 5 bases and J gave up 2 bases, with 9 bases separating them. The germline V gene has CDR1 MNHEY and CDR2 SVGAGI. The CDR3 is made up of 13 amino acids.

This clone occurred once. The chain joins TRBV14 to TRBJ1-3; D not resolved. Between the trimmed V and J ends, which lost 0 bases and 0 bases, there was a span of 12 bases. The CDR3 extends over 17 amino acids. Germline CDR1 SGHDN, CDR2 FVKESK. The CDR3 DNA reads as TGTGCCAGCAGCCAAGATAGCGCAGCCGGCTCTGGAAACACCATATATTTT. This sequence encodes CASSQDSAAGSGNTIYF. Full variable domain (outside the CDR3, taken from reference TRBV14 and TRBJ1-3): EAGVTQFPSHSVIEKGQTVTLRCDPISGHDNLYWYRRVMGKEIKFLLHFVKESKQDESGMPNNRFLAERTGGTYSTLKVQPAELEDSGVYFCASSQDSAAGSGNTIYFGEGSWLTVV.

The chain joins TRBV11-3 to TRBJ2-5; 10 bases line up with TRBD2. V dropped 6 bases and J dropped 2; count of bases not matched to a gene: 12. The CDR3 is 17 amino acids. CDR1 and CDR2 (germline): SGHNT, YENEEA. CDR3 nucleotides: TGTGCCAGCAGACGTACTCCCGGGACTAGCGAACAAGAGACCCAGTACTTC. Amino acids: CASRRTPGTSEQETQYF.

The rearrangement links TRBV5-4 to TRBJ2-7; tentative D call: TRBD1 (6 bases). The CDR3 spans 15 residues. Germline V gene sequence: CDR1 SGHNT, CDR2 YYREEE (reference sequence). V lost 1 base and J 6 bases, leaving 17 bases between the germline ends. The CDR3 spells CASSLSSATRGEQYF. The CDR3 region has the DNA TGTGCCAGCAGCTTGTCCTCCGCCACCAGGGGCGAGCAGTACTTC.

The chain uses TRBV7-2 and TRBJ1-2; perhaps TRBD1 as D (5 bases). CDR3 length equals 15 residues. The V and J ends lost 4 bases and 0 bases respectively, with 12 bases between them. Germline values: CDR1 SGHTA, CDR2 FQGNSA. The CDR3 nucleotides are TGTGCCAGCAGCTGGAATCCGGGGGCTAACTATGGCTACACCTTC. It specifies CASSWNPGANYGYTF.

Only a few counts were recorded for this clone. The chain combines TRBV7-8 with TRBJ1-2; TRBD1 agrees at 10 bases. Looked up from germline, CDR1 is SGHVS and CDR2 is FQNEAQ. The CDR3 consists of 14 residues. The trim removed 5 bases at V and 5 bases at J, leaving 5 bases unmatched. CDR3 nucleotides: TGTGCCAGCAGCCTTGGGACAGGGGCGTATGGCTACACCTTC. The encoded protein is CASSLGTGAYGYTF.

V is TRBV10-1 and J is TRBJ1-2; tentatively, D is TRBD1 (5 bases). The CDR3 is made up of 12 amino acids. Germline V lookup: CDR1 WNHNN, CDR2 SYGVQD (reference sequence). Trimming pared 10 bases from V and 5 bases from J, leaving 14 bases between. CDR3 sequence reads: CATTVGGYGYTF. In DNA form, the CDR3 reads TGCGCCACCACCGTCGGGGGGTATGGCTACACCTTC.

In DNA, the CDR3 is TGTGCCAGCAGCCAAGATGCCAGGGGGCGGGAAAAACTGTTTTTT. Translation: CASSQDARGREKLFF. This chain connects TRBV14 to TRBJ1-4; 8 bases fit TRBD1. The CDR3 totals 15 residues. Per the germline V gene, CDR1 is SGHDN and CDR2 is FVKESK. V trimming: 0 bases; J trimming: 8 bases; junction bases outside the gene matches: 5.

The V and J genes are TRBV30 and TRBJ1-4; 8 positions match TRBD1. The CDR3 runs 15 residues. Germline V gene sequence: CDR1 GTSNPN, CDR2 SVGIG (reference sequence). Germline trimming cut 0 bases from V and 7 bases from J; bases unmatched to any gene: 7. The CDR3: CAWSVMGGTGEKLFF. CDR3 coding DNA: TGTGCCTGGAGTGTAATGGGGGGGACAGGTGAAAAACTGTTTTTT.

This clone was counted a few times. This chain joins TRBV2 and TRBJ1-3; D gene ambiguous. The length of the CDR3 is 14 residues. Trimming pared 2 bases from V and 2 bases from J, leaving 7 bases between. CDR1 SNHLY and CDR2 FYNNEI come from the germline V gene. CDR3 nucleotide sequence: TGTGCCAGCAGTGAATACAGTGCTGGAAACACCATATATTTT. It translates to CASSEYSAGNTIYF.

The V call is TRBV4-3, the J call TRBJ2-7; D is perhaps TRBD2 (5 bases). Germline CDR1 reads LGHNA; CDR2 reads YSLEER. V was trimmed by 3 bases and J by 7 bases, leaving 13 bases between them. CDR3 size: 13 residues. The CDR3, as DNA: TGCGCCAGCAGCCACGACCACGGCGGGGAGCAGTACTTC. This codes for CASSHDHGGEQYF.

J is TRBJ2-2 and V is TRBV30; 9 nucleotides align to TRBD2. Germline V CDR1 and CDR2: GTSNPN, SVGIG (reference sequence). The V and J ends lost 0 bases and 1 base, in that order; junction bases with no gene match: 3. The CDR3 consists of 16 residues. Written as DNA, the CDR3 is TGTGCCTGGAGTGTACCGACTAGCGGGAACACCGGGGAGCTGTTTTTT. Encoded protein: CAWSVPTSGNTGELFF.

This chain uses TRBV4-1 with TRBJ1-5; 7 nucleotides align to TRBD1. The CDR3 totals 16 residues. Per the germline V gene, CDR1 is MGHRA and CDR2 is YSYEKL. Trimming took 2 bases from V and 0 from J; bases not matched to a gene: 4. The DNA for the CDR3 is TGCGCCAGCAGCCAATTCCCAGGGGGTAGCAATCAGCCCCAGCATTTT. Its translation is CASSQFPGGSNQPQHF.

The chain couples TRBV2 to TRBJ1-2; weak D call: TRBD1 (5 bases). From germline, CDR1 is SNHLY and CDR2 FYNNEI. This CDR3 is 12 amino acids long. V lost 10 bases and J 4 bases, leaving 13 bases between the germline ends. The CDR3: CANPRGVYGYTF. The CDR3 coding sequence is TGTGCCAACCCCCGGGGGGTCTATGGCTACACCTTC. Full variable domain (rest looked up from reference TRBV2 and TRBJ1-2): EPEVTQTPSHQVTQMGQEVILRCVPISNHLYFYWYRQILGQKVEFLVSFYNNEISEKSEIFDDQFSVERPDGSNFTLKIRSTKLEDSAMYFCANPRGVYGYTFGSGTRLTVV.

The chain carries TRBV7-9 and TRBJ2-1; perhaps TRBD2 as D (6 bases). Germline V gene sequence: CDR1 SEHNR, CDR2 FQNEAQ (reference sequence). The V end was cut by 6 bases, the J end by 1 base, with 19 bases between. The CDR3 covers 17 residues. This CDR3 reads CASRSRRAAGSYNEQFF. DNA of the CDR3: TGTGCCAGCAGGTCACGAAGGGCCGCGGGGTCCTACAATGAGCAGTTCTTC.

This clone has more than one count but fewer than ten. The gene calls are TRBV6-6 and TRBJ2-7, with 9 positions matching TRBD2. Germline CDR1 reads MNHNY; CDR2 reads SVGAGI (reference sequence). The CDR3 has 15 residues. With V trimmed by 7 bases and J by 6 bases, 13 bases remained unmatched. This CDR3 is CASTSGLGGRGEQYF. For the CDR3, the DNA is TGTGCCAGCACCTCAGGGTTGGGCGGGAGGGGCGAGCAGTACTTC.

CDR3 nucleotides: TGTGCCAGCAGTAACCGACAGGGTGATTCACCCCTCCACTTT. Translating it yields CASSNRQGDSPLHF. This rearrangement joins TRBV6-5 to TRBJ1-6; 7 nucleotides agree with TRBD1. The ends lost 5 bases at V and 8 bases at J; junction bases unmatched: 6. Germline CDR1 and CDR2: MNHEY and SVGAGI. This CDR3 has 14 residues.

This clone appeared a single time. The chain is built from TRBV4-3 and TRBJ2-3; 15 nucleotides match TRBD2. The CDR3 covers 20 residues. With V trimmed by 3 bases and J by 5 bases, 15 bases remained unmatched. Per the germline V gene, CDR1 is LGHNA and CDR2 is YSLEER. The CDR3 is CASSQSVPGTSGRRRDTQYF. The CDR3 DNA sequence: TGCGCCAGCAGCCAGTCGGTCCCCGGGACTAGCGGGAGGCGACGAGATACGCAGTATTTT.

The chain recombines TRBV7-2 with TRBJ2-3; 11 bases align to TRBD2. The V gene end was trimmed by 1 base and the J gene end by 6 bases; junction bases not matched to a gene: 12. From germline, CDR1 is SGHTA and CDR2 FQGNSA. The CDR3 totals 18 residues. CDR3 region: CASSLEPLEASGGDTQYF. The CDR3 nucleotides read TGTGCCAGCAGCTTAGAGCCCCTAGAGGCTAGCGGGGGGGATACGCAGTATTTT. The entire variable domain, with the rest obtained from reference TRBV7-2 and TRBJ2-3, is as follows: GAGVSQSPSNKVTEKGKDVELRCDPISGHTALYWYRQSLGQGLEFLIYFQGNSAPDKSGLPSDRFSAERTGGSVSTLTIQRTQQEDSAVYLCASSLEPLEASGGDTQYFGPGTRLTVL.

The CDR3 region has the DNA TGCGCCAGCAGCTTCGACGGGACAGGGATCCACGAGCAGTACTTC. Translation gives CASSFDGTGIHEQYF. This chain joins TRBV5-1 and TRBJ2-7, with 9 nucleotides matching TRBD1. After removal of 2 bases from V and 5 bases from J, the junction contained 8 bases not matched to a gene. Per the germline V gene, CDR1 is SGHRS and CDR2 is YFSETQ. This CDR3 contains 15 residues.

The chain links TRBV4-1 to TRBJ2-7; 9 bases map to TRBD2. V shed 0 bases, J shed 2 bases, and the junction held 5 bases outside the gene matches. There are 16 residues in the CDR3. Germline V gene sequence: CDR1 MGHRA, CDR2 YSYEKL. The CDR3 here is CASSQETAGGAYEQYF. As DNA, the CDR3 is TGCGCCAGCAGCCAAGAGACTGCGGGAGGGGCCTACGAGCAGTACTTC.